This note documents a single TCR beta chain sequence. No conserved phenylalanine or tryptophan is present at the end of the CDR3, so a read error is the likely explanation. This entry comes from a study of blood T cells in healthy people across ages. The CDR3 runs 13 residues. The V and J ends lost 1 base and 11 bases respectively, with 13 bases between them. From germline, CDR1 is SEHNR and CDR2 FQNEAQ (reference sequence). The authors ran a second PCR of 7 to 11 cycles using a sample-barcoded 5' primer and a J-beta primer mix. MiXCR, applied by TCRdb to the 5' RACE reads, yields one record per CDR3 protein. The sample carries around 1,000,000 distinct CDR3 sequences, approximately 26% recorded once. The sample was also reused in another study, on T cells of mothers and their children.

The chain is built from TRBV7-9 and TRBJ2-3; D uncertain. This sequence was found in a girl aged 2-15 years in good health. The specimen was blood. The DNA for the CDR3 is TGTGCCAGCAGCTTAGAACCTCTCATGATGCAGTATCTT. As protein: CASSLEPLMMQYL.